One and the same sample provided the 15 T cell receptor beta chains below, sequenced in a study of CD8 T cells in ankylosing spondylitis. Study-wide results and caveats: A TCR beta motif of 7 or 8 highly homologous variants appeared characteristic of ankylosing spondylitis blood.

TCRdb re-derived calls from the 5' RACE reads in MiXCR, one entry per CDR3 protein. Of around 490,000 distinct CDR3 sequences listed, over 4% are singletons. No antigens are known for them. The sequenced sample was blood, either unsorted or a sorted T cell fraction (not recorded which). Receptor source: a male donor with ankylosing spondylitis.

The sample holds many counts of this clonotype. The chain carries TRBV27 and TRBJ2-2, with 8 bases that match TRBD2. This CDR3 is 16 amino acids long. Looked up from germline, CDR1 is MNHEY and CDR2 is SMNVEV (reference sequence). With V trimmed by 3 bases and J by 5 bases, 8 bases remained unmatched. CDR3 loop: CASSFSVPSGTGELFF. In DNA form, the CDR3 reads TGTGCCAGCAGTTTTTCGGTTCCTAGCGGGACCGGGGAGCTGTTTTTT.

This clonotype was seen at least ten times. CDR3 loop: CASSPRGGSHSGYTF. DNA of the CDR3: TGTGCCAGCAGTCCCCGGGGGGGTTCGCATAGTGGCTACACCTTC. The V gene is TRBV12-3 or TRBV12-4, the J gene TRBJ1-2; weak D call: TRBD1 (5 bases). The V end was cut by 5 bases, the J end by 7 bases, with 20 bases between. This CDR3 is 15 amino acids long.

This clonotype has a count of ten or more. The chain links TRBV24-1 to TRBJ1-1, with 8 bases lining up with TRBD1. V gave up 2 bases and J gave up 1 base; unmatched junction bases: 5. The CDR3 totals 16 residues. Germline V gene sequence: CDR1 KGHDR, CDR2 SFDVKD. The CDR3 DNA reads TGTGCCACCAGTGATTCCAGGGGGCGGAAGAACACTGAAGCTTTCTTT. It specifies CATSDSRGRKNTEAFF.

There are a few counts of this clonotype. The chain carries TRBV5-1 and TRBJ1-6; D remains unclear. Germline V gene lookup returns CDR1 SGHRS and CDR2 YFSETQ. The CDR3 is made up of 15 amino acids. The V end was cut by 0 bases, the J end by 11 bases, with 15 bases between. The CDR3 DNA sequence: TGCGCCAGCAGCTTGGCGTTGGGAGCCGGGGCACCCCTCCACTTT. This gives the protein CASSLALGAGAPLHF. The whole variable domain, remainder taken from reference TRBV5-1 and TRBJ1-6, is KAGVTQTPRYLIKTRGQQVTLSCSPISGHRSVSWYQQTPGQGLQFLFEYFSETQRNKGNFPGRFSGRQFSNSRSEMNVSTLELGDSALYLCASSLALGAGAPLHFGNGTRLTVT.

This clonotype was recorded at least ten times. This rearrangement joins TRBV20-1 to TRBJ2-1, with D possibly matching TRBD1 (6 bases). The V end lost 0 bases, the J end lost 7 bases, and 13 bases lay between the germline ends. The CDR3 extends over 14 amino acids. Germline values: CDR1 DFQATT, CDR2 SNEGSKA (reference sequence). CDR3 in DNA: TGCAGTGCTAGAGATCCCAGGACAGATAATGAGCAGTTCTTC. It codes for CSARDPRTDNEQFF.

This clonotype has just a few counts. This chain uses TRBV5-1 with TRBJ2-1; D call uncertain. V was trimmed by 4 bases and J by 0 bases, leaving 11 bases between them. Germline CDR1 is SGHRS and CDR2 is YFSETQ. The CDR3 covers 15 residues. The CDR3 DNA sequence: TGCGCCAGCAGCCGTACGCCGGACTCCTACAATGAGCAGTTCTTC. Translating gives CASSRTPDSYNEQFF.

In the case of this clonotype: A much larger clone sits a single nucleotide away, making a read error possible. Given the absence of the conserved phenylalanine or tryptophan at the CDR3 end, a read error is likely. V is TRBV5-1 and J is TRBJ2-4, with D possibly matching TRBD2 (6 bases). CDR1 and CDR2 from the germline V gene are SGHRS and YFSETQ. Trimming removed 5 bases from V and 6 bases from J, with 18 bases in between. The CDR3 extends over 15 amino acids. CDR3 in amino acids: CASSLGRAGGNIQYL. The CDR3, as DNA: TGCGCCAGCAGTCTAGGCCGGGCCGGGGGAAACATTCAGTACCTC.

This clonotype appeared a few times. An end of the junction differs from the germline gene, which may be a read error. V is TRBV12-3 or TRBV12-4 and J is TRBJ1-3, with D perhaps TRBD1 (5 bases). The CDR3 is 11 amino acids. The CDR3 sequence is CASSLGGTRGF. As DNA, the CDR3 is TGTGCCAGCAGTTTGGGCGGGACTCGGGGTTTT.

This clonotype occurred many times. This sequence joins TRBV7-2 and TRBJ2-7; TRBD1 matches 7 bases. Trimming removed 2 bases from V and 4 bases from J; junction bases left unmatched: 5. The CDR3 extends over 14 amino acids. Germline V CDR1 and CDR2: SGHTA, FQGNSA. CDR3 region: CASSLTPTGYEQYF. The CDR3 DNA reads TGTGCCAGCAGCTTAACACCGACAGGGTACGAGCAGTACTTC.

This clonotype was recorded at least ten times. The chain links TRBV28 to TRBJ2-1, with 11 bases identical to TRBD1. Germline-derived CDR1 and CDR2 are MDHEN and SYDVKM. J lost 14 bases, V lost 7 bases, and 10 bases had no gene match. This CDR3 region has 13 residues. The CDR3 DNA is TGTGCCAGCACCACCGAACGGACAGGGGGCGAGTTCTTC. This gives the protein CASTTERTGGEFF.

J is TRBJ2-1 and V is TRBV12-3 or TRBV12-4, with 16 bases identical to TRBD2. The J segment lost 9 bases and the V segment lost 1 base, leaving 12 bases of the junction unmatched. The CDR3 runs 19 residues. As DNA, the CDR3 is TGTGCCAGCAGTTTAGGGCCGGGACTAGCGGGGGGGCCCAAAGGTGAGCAGTTCTTC. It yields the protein CASSLGPGLAGGPKGEQFF.

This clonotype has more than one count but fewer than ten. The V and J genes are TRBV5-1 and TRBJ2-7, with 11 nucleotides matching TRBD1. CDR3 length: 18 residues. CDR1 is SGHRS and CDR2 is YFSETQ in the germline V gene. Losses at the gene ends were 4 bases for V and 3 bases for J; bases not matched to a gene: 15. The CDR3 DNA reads TGCGCCAGCAGCGAGTCCCCGCTTGGACAGGGGGCGAGCTACGAGCAGTACTTC. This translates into CASSESPLGQGASYEQYF.

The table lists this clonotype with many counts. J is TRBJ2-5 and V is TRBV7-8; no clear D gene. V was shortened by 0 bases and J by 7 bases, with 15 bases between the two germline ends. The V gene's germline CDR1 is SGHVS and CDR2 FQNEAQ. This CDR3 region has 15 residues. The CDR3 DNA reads TGTGCCAGCAGCTTAGCGCGAGAAACAGCCGGGACCCAGTACTTC. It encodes CASSLARETAGTQYF. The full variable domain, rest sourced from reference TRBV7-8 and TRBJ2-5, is GAGVSQSPRYKVAKRGQDVALRCDPISGHVSLFWYQQALGQGPEFLTYFQNEAQLDKSGLPSDRFFAERPEGSVSTLKIQRTQQEDSAVYLCASSLARETAGTQYFGPGTRLLVL.

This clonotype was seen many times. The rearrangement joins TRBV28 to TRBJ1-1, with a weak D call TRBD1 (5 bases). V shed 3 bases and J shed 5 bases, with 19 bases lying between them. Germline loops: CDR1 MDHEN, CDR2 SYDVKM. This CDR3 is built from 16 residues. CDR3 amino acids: CASSFLTPQEGTEAFF. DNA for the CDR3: TGTGCCAGCAGTTTTTTGACCCCCCAAGAGGGGACTGAAGCTTTCTTT.

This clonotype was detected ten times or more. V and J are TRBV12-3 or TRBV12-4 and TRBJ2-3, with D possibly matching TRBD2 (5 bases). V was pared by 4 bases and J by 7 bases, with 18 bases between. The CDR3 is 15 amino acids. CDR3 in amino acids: CASSSPDGVVNTQYF. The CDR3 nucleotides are TGTGCCAGCAGTTCCCCCGACGGGGTGGTAAATACGCAGTATTTT.